These T cell receptor beta chains were read from a single sample in a study of blood T cell repertoires in COVID-19. Profiling relied on immunoSEQ multiplex PCR, and the TCRdb table lists in-frame clones only, not all of them. Among some 330,000 clones listed, over 75% were seen once. The source material was PBMCs or T cells enriched from blood (not recorded which). These receptors were obtained from a man aged 35 to 55 in a cohort exposed to, infected with or recovered from COVID-19 (not recorded which). Both conserved end residues are part of each CDR3. A D gene is named only where the DNA matches it firmly. Where a row states a size, it is once, few, many or the class of an expanded clone; other rows omit it.

abundance: NA; j_gene: TRBJ2-7; v_gene: TRBV6-6; d_gene: NA; CDR3aa: CASSLRIGGQGKTYEQYF; CDR3nt: TGTGCCAGCAGTCTACGGATCGGGGGGCAAGGGAAAACTTACGAGCAGTACTTC
abundance: NA; j_gene: TRBJ1-3; v_gene: TRBV25-1; d_gene: NA; CDR3aa: CASETGSSGNTIYF; CDR3nt: TGTGCCAGCGAAACAGGGAGCTCTGGAAACACCATATATTTT
abundance: few; j_gene: TRBJ1-1; v_gene: TRBV7-8; d_gene: NA; CDR3aa: CASSQGAAEAFF; CDR3nt: TGTGCCAGCAGTCAAGGGGCCGCTGAAGCTTTCTTT
abundance: NA; j_gene: TRBJ2-1; v_gene: TRBV14; d_gene: TRBD2; CDR3aa: CASSPQSSGRHEQFF; CDR3nt: TGTGCCAGCAGCCCCCAATCTAGCGGGAGGCATGAGCAGTTCTTC
abundance: few; j_gene: TRBJ2-3; v_gene: TRBV7-2; d_gene: TRBD2; CDR3aa: CASSLLAADTQYF; CDR3nt: TGTGCCAGCAGCCTACTAGCGGCTGATACGCAGTATTTT
abundance: NA; j_gene: TRBJ2-2; v_gene: TRBV6-5; d_gene: TRBD1; CDR3aa: CASKSGTGGTGELFF; CDR3nt: TGTGCCAGCAAGTCCGGGACAGGGGGCACCGGGGAGCTGTTTTTT
abundance: NA; j_gene: TRBJ2-7; v_gene: TRBV28; d_gene: TRBD1; CDR3aa: CASSGTARSYEQYF; CDR3nt: TGTGCCAGCAGTGGGACAGCCAGATCCTACGAGCAGTACTTC
abundance: NA; j_gene: TRBJ1-1; v_gene: TRBV3-1/TRBV3-2; d_gene: NA; CDR3aa: CASRATEGTEAFF; CDR3nt: TGTGCCAGCAGGGCGACGGAGGGGACTGAAGCTTTCTTT
abundance: NA; j_gene: TRBJ2-3; v_gene: TRBV2; d_gene: NA; CDR3aa: CASSEALQGRRDDTQYF; CDR3nt: TGTGCCAGCAGTGAAGCGCTTCAGGGACGGAGGGACGATACGCAGTATTTT
abundance: NA; j_gene: TRBJ1-2; v_gene: TRBV5-8; d_gene: NA; CDR3aa: CASSFPQGRNYGYTF; CDR3nt: TGTGCCAGCAGCTTTCCACAGGGCAGGAACTATGGCTACACCTTC
abundance: NA; j_gene: TRBJ2-7; v_gene: TRBV27; d_gene: TRBD1; CDR3aa: CASSHRGSLYEQYF; CDR3nt: TGTGCCAGCAGTCACAGGGGGTCCCTTTACGAGCAGTACTTC
abundance: NA; j_gene: TRBJ1-2; v_gene: TRBV28; d_gene: TRBD1; CDR3aa: CASRGTAPDYGYTF; CDR3nt: TGTGCCAGCAGAGGGACAGCCCCTGACTATGGCTACACCTTC
abundance: few; j_gene: TRBJ1-2; v_gene: TRBV10-3; d_gene: NA; CDR3aa: CAISGDLSSGYGYTF; CDR3nt: TGTGCCATCAGTGGTGATTTGTCTTCGGGCTATGGCTACACCTTC
abundance: NA; j_gene: TRBJ2-1; v_gene: TRBV5-1; d_gene: NA; CDR3aa: CASSLMADEQFF; CDR3nt: TGCGCCAGCAGCTTGATGGCGGATGAGCAGTTCTTC
abundance: NA; j_gene: TRBJ2-6; v_gene: TRBV9; d_gene: NA; CDR3aa: CASNMGDGANVLTF; CDR3nt: TGTGCCAGCAACATGGGCGACGGGGCCAACGTCCTGACTTTC
abundance: NA; j_gene: TRBJ1-1; v_gene: TRBV29-1; d_gene: TRBD1; CDR3aa: CSVETGQAPAFF; CDR3nt: TGCAGCGTTGAAACGGGACAGGCTCCTGCTTTCTTT
abundance: NA; j_gene: TRBJ1-1; v_gene: TRBV3-1/TRBV3-2; d_gene: TRBD1; CDR3aa: CASRGTGVEAFF; CDR3nt: TGTGCCAGCAGGGGAACAGGGGTGGAAGCTTTCTTT
abundance: NA; j_gene: TRBJ2-7; v_gene: TRBV6-5; d_gene: NA; CDR3aa: CASSYSRQYPSEQYF; CDR3nt: TGTGCCAGCAGTTACTCGAGACAGTACCCTTCCGAGCAGTACTTC
abundance: NA; j_gene: TRBJ1-6; v_gene: TRBV2; d_gene: TRBD1; CDR3aa: CASLAGQGGNNSPLHF; CDR3nt: TGTGCCAGCCTCGCCGGACAGGGAGGCAATAATTCACCCCTCCACTTT
abundance: NA; j_gene: TRBJ2-3; v_gene: TRBV7-9; d_gene: TRBD1; CDR3aa: CASSLSRTGDTDTQYF; CDR3nt: TGTGCCAGCAGCTTAAGCCGGACAGGGGATACAGATACGCAGTATTTT
abundance: NA; j_gene: TRBJ2-1; v_gene: TRBV20-1; d_gene: NA; CDR3aa: CSAQRQGQFF; CDR3nt: TGCAGTGCTCAGAGGCAGGGGCAGTTCTTC
abundance: NA; j_gene: TRBJ2-1; v_gene: TRBV9; d_gene: NA; CDR3aa: CASSPRLGVYNEQFF; CDR3nt: TGTGCCAGCAGCCCTCGTTTAGGGGTGTACAATGAGCAGTTCTTC
abundance: NA; j_gene: TRBJ2-3; v_gene: TRBV3-1/TRBV3-2; d_gene: TRBD2; CDR3aa: CASSRLAGGADTQYF; CDR3nt: TGTGCCAGCAGCAGACTAGCGGGAGGGGCAGATACGCAGTATTTT
abundance: NA; j_gene: TRBJ2-2; v_gene: TRBV9; d_gene: TRBD2; CDR3aa: CASSVGAGLAGDTGELFF; CDR3nt: TGTGCCAGCAGCGTTGGGGCCGGGCTAGCGGGAGACACCGGGGAGCTGTTTTTT
abundance: NA; j_gene: TRBJ2-3; v_gene: TRBV5-4; d_gene: NA; CDR3aa: CASSLSSDTQYF; CDR3nt: TGTGCCAGCAGCTTGTCTTCAGATACGCAGTATTTT
abundance: NA; j_gene: TRBJ1-5; v_gene: TRBV2; d_gene: NA; CDR3aa: CASSDPLWTAYSNQPQHF; CDR3nt: TGTGCCAGCAGTGACCCTTTATGGACAGCTTATAGCAATCAGCCCCAGCATTTT
abundance: NA; j_gene: TRBJ2-1; v_gene: TRBV19; d_gene: NA; CDR3aa: CASSSTDNEQFF; CDR3nt: TGTGCCAGTAGCTCGACAGACAATGAGCAGTTCTTC
abundance: NA; j_gene: TRBJ2-7; v_gene: TRBV7-8; d_gene: TRBD2; CDR3aa: CASSSLWASGSRPSYEQYF; CDR3nt: TGTGCCAGCAGCTCCCTTTGGGCTAGCGGGAGTAGACCTTCCTACGAGCAGTACTTC
abundance: NA; j_gene: TRBJ1-2; v_gene: TRBV5-1; d_gene: NA; CDR3aa: CASSVGLNRDYGYTF; CDR3nt: TGCGCCAGCAGCGTGGGACTCAACCGGGACTATGGCTACACCTTC
abundance: few; j_gene: TRBJ2-7; v_gene: TRBV4-2; d_gene: TRBD2; CDR3aa: CASSREAGVGGEQYF; CDR3nt: TGTGCCAGCAGCCGCGAAGCGGGAGTGGGGGGCGAGCAGTACTTC
abundance: NA; j_gene: TRBJ1-4; v_gene: TRBV7-9; d_gene: NA; CDR3aa: CASSLDGTNEKLFF; CDR3nt: TGTGCCAGCAGCTTAGATGGCACAAATGAAAAACTGTTTTTT
abundance: NA; j_gene: TRBJ2-4; v_gene: TRBV3-1/TRBV3-2; d_gene: NA; CDR3aa: CASSQLGAGTKNIQYF; CDR3nt: TGTGCCAGCAGCCAACTGGGGGCTGGGACCAAAAACATTCAGTACTTC
abundance: NA; j_gene: TRBJ2-7; v_gene: TRBV30; d_gene: NA; CDR3aa: CAWSVLFGSYEQYF; CDR3nt: TGTGCCTGGAGTGTACTCTTTGGGAGCTACGAGCAGTACTTC
abundance: NA; j_gene: TRBJ2-7; v_gene: TRBV5-1; d_gene: NA; CDR3aa: CASSPMGASSVSEQYF; CDR3nt: TGCGCCAGCAGCCCGATGGGGGCTAGTAGTGTGTCGGAGCAGTACTTC
abundance: once; j_gene: TRBJ1-2; v_gene: TRBV7-8; d_gene: NA; CDR3aa: CASSPAGAFYGYTF; CDR3nt: TGTGCCAGCAGCCCGGCCGGAGCATTCTATGGCTACACCTTC
abundance: NA; j_gene: TRBJ1-2; v_gene: TRBV5-1; d_gene: NA; CDR3aa: CASSLGPGQNYGYTF; CDR3nt: TGCGCCAGCAGCTTGGGTCCTGGACAGAACTATGGCTACACCTTC
abundance: NA; j_gene: TRBJ1-6; v_gene: TRBV3-1/TRBV3-2; d_gene: NA; CDR3aa: CASSPSGNSPLHF; CDR3nt: TGTGCCAGCAGCCCATCAGGAAATTCACCCCTCCACTTT
abundance: NA; j_gene: TRBJ1-4; v_gene: TRBV25-1; d_gene: NA; CDR3aa: CASSRGGSNEKLFF; CDR3nt: TGTGCCAGCAGCCGAGGGGGATCTAATGAAAAACTGTTTTTT
abundance: NA; j_gene: TRBJ2-5; v_gene: TRBV7-2; d_gene: NA; CDR3aa: CASSLGGRDQETQYF; CDR3nt: TGTGCCAGCAGCTTAGGTGGGCGTGATCAAGAGACCCAGTACTTC
abundance: NA; j_gene: TRBJ1-1; v_gene: TRBV11-1; d_gene: NA; CDR3aa: CASSLGPGAFF; CDR3nt: TGTGCCAGCAGCCTAGGGCCAGGAGCTTTCTTT
abundance: NA; j_gene: TRBJ2-7; v_gene: TRBV2; d_gene: NA; CDR3aa: CASSEDRVTYEQYF; CDR3nt: TGTGCCAGCAGTGAAGACAGGGTAACCTACGAGCAGTACTTC
abundance: NA; j_gene: TRBJ2-1; v_gene: TRBV5-5; d_gene: TRBD2; CDR3aa: CASLVGREGYNEQFF; CDR3nt: TGTGCCAGCCTGGTGGGGCGGGAGGGTTACAATGAGCAGTTCTTC
abundance: NA; j_gene: TRBJ2-5; v_gene: TRBV5-5; d_gene: NA; CDR3aa: CASSLWTQETQYF; CDR3nt: TGTGCCAGCAGCTTGTGGACTCAAGAGACCCAGTACTTC
abundance: NA; j_gene: TRBJ1-1; v_gene: TRBV3-1/TRBV3-2; d_gene: NA; CDR3aa: CASSRGMDTEAFF; CDR3nt: TGTGCCAGCAGCCGAGGAATGGACACTGAAGCTTTCTTT
abundance: NA; j_gene: TRBJ1-3; v_gene: TRBV9; d_gene: TRBD1; CDR3aa: CASSPGGRSSGNTIYF; CDR3nt: TGTGCCAGCAGCCCAGGGGGTCGGAGCTCTGGAAACACCATATATTTT
abundance: NA; j_gene: TRBJ1-4; v_gene: TRBV18; d_gene: NA; CDR3aa: CASSPAGGAFVKKLFF; CDR3nt: TGTGCCAGCTCACCAGCCGGGGGGGCTTTTGTGAAAAAACTGTTTTTT
abundance: NA; j_gene: TRBJ2-3; v_gene: TRBV10-1; d_gene: TRBD2; CDR3aa: CASSPSGSTDTQYF; CDR3nt: TGCGCCAGCAGCCCTAGCGGAAGCACAGATACGCAGTATTTT
abundance: NA; j_gene: TRBJ2-2; v_gene: TRBV30; d_gene: TRBD2; CDR3aa: CAWIGRGTGELFF; CDR3nt: TGTGCCTGGATCGGGAGGGGGACCGGGGAGCTGTTTTTT
abundance: NA; j_gene: TRBJ1-1; v_gene: TRBV5-5; d_gene: NA; CDR3aa: CASSLDIANTEAFF; CDR3nt: TGTGCCAGCAGCTTGGATATAGCGAACACTGAAGCTTTCTTT
abundance: NA; j_gene: TRBJ2-2; v_gene: TRBV28; d_gene: NA; CDR3aa: CASSPDRRSNTGELFF; CDR3nt: TGTGCCAGCAGCCCGGACAGAAGGTCGAACACCGGGGAGCTGTTTTTT
abundance: once; j_gene: TRBJ1-2; v_gene: TRBV30; d_gene: NA; CDR3aa: CAWTKSRVFASTF; CDR3nt: TGTGCCTGGACCAAGTCCAGGGTTTTTGCTTCGACCTTC
abundance: NA; j_gene: TRBJ1-1; v_gene: TRBV5-1; d_gene: TRBD1; CDR3aa: CASSKTGEGNTEAFF; CDR3nt: TGCGCCAGCAGCAAGACAGGGGAAGGGAACACTGAAGCTTTCTTT
abundance: NA; j_gene: TRBJ1-6; v_gene: TRBV27; d_gene: NA; CDR3aa: CASSEVSGYNSPLHF; CDR3nt: TGTGCCAGCAGCGAAGTGTCGGGTTATAATTCACCCCTCCACTTT
abundance: NA; j_gene: TRBJ2-5; v_gene: TRBV11-2; d_gene: TRBD1; CDR3aa: CASSARDRGETQYF; CDR3nt: TGTGCCAGCAGCGCCCGGGACAGGGGGGAGACCCAGTACTTC
abundance: NA; j_gene: TRBJ2-2; v_gene: TRBV28; d_gene: TRBD2; CDR3aa: CASRRSGSGGTGELFF; CDR3nt: TGTGCCAGCAGGCGGAGCGGGAGTGGGGGAACCGGGGAGCTGTTTTTT
abundance: few; j_gene: TRBJ1-2; v_gene: TRBV14; d_gene: NA; CDR3aa: CASSPIGGAEYGYTF; CDR3nt: TGTGCCAGCAGCCCAATCGGGGGGGCAGAGTATGGCTACACCTTC
abundance: NA; j_gene: TRBJ1-2; v_gene: TRBV7-9; d_gene: TRBD1; CDR3aa: CASSPSPGRGPPNYGYTF; CDR3nt: TGTGCCAGCAGCCCCAGTCCGGGCAGGGGGCCGCCAAACTATGGCTACACCTTC
abundance: once; j_gene: TRBJ2-1; v_gene: TRBV2; d_gene: TRBD1; CDR3aa: CASSVTGGNEQFF; CDR3nt: TGTGCCAGCAGTGTGACAGGGGGGAATGAGCAGTTCTTC
abundance: NA; j_gene: TRBJ1-6; v_gene: TRBV19; d_gene: TRBD1; CDR3aa: CASRLAGGSPLHF; CDR3nt: TGTGCCAGTAGACTTGCAGGGGGATCACCCCTCCACTTT
abundance: NA; j_gene: TRBJ2-1; v_gene: TRBV9; d_gene: NA; CDR3aa: CASSVAPSGKRYNEQFF; CDR3nt: TGTGCCAGCAGCGTAGCCCCTAGTGGAAAGAGATACAATGAGCAGTTCTTC